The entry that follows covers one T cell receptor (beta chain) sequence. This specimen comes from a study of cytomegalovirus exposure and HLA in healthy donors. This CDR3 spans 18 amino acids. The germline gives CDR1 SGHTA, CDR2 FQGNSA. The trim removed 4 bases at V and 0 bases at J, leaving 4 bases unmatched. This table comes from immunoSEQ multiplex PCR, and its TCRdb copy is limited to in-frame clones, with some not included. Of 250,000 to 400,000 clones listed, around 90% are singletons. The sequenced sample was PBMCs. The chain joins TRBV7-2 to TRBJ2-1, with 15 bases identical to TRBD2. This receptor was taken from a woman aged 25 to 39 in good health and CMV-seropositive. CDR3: CASSSGLAGGLSYNEQFF. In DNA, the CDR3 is TGTGCCAGCAGCTCAGGACTAGCGGGGGGGCTCTCCTACAATGAGCAGTTCTTC.